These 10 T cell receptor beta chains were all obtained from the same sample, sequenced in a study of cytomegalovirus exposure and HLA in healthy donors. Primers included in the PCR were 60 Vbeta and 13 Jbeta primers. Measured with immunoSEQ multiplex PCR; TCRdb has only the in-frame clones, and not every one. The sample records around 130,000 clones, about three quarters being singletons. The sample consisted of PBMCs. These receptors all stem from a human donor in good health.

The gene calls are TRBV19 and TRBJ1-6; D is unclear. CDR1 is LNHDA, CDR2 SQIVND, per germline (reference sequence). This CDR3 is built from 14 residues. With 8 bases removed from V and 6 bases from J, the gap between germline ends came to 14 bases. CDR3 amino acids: CASAERAVNSPLHF. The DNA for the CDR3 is TGTGCCAGTGCCGAGAGGGCCGTTAATTCACCCCTCCACTTT. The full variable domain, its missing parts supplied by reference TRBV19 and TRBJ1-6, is DGGITQSPKYLFRKEGQNVTLSCEQNLNHDAMYWYRQDPGQGLRLIYYSQIVNDFQKGDIAEGYSVSREKKESFPLTVTSAQKNPTAFYLCASAERAVNSPLHFGNGTRLTVT.

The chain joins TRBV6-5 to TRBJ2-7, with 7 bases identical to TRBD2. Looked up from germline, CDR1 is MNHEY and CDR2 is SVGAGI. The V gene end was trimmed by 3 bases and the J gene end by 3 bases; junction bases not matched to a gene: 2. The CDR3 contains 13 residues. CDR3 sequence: CASSYGEGYEQYF. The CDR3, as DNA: TGTGCCAGCAGTTATGGGGAGGGCTACGAGCAGTACTTC.

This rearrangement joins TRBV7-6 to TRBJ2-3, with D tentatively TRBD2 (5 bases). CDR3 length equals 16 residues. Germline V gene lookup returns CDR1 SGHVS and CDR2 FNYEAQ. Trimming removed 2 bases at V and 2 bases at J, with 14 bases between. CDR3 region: CASSLSGHGPTDTQYF. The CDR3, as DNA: TGTGCCAGCAGCTTAAGCGGCCACGGGCCCACAGATACGCAGTATTTT.

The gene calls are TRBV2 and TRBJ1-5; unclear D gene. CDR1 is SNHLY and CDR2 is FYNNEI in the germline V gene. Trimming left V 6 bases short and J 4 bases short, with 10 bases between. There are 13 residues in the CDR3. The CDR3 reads CASREIRNQPQHF. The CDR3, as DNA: TGTGCCAGCAGGGAAATCAGGAATCAGCCCCAGCATTTT.

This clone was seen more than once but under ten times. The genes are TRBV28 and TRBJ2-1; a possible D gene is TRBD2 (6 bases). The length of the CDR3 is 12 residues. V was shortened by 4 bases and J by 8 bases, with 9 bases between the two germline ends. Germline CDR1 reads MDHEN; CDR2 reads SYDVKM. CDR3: CASSYWGDEQFF. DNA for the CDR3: TGTGCCAGCAGTTATTGGGGGGATGAGCAGTTCTTC.

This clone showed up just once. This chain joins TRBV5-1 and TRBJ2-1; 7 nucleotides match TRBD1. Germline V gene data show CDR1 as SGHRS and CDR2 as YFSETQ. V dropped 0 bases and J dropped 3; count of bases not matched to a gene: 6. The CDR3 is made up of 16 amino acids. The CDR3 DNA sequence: TGCGCCAGCAGCTTGGACCGGGACAGAAACTACAATGAGCAGTTCTTC. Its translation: CASSLDRDRNYNEQFF.

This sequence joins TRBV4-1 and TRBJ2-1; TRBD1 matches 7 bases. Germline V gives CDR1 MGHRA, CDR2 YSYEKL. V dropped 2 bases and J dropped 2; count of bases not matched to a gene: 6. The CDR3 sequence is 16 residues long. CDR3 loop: CASSQSWGTAYNEQFF. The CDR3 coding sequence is TGCGCCAGCAGCCAATCATGGGGGACAGCCTACAATGAGCAGTTCTTC.

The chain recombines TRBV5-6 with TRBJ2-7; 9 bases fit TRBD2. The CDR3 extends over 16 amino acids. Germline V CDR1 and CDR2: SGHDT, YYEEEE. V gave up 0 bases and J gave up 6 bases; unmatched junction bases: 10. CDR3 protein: CASSLVKAGGPLEQYF. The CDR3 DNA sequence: TGTGCCAGCAGCTTGGTAAAAGCGGGGGGTCCTCTCGAGCAGTACTTC.

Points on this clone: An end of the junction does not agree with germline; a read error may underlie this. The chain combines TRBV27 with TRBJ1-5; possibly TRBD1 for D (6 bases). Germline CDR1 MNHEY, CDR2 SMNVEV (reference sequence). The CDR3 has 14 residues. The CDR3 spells CATSRAGDNQPQHF. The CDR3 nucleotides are TGTGCCACCAGTAGGGCAGGGGACAATCAGCCCCAGCATTTT.

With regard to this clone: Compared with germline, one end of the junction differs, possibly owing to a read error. In DNA form, the CDR3 reads TGTTCCAGCAGCTTTAGTAAGACTGAAGCTTTCTTT. It is translated as CSSSFSKTEAFF. The V call is TRBV7-9, the J call TRBJ1-1; D is ambiguous. The CDR3 sequence is 12 residues long. From germline, CDR1 is SEHNR and CDR2 FQNEAQ (reference sequence).